This is a list of T cell receptor beta chains from one sample in a study of radiotherapy plus CTLA-4 blockade in lung cancer. Using immunoSEQ multiplex PCR, the repertoire was profiled, and TCRdb retains in-frame clones only, with some absent. The table includes tens of thousands of clones, around 68% detected once. The sample was peripheral blood, taken from a patient treated with radiotherapy plus ipilimumab. The receptors stem from a human donor with non-small cell lung cancer whose response to radiotherapy plus ipilimumab could not be evaluated. Both conserved end residues are part of each CDR3. The order of the fields is V gene, D gene, J gene, CDR3 length, clone size, CDR3 protein, CDR3 DNA. D genes are given only for firm matches. Where a row states a size, it is once, few, many or the class of an expanded clone; other rows omit it.

v_call: TRBV10-3; d_call: TRBD1; j_call: TRBJ1-1; cdr3_length: 13; clone_size: NA; cdr3_aa: CAIGGQGSTEAFF; cdr3_nt: TGTGCCATCGGCGGACAGGGAAGTACTGAAGCTTTCTTT
v_call: TRBV9; d_call: TRBD2; j_call: TRBJ2-1; cdr3_length: 18; clone_size: NA; cdr3_aa: CASSVGIVPSGGANEQFF; cdr3_nt: TGTGCCAGCAGCGTAGGGATCGTCCCTAGCGGGGGGGCCAATGAGCAGTTCTTC
v_call: TRBV21-1; d_call: NA; j_call: TRBJ1-2; cdr3_length: 20; clone_size: NA; cdr3_aa: CASSNRTDGTGEGRVYGYTF; cdr3_nt: TGTGCCAGCAGCAACCGTACAGACGGGACAGGGGAGGGCAGGGTCTATGGCTACACCTTC
v_call: TRBV28; d_call: NA; j_call: TRBJ1-1; cdr3_length: 13; clone_size: once; cdr3_aa: CASRNTGNTEAFF; cdr3_nt: TGTGCCAGCAGGAACACAGGGAACACTGAAGCTTTCTTT
v_call: TRBV7-6; d_call: TRBD2; j_call: TRBJ2-1; cdr3_length: 15; clone_size: NA; cdr3_aa: CASSFTSGAYNEQFF; cdr3_nt: TGTGCCAGCAGCTTTACTAGCGGCGCCTACAATGAGCAGTTCTTC
v_call: TRBV6-6; d_call: NA; j_call: TRBJ1-2; cdr3_length: 14; clone_size: few; cdr3_aa: CASSRGSSNYGYTF; cdr3_nt: TGTGCCAGCAGCCGGGGTTCTTCAAACTATGGCTACACCTTC
v_call: TRBV23-1; d_call: NA; j_call: TRBJ2-7; cdr3_length: 13; clone_size: NA; cdr3_aa: CASSHSGSYEQYF; cdr3_nt: TGCGCCAGCAGTCATTCAGGGTCCTACGAGCAGTACTTC
v_call: TRBV6-6; d_call: NA; j_call: TRBJ1-1; cdr3_length: 14; clone_size: NA; cdr3_aa: CASSYEVRNTEAFF; cdr3_nt: TGTGCCAGCAGTTATGAGGTTAGGAACACTGAAGCTTTCTTT
v_call: TRBV5-5; d_call: TRBD1; j_call: TRBJ2-7; cdr3_length: 14; clone_size: NA; cdr3_aa: CASSSVDREYEQYF; cdr3_nt: TGTGCCAGCAGCTCGGTCGACAGGGAATACGAGCAGTACTTC
v_call: TRBV5-6; d_call: NA; j_call: TRBJ2-5; cdr3_length: 15; clone_size: NA; cdr3_aa: CASSLFGGNQETQYF; cdr3_nt: TGTGCCAGCAGCTTGTTCGGAGGCAACCAAGAGACCCAGTACTTC
v_call: TRBV6-6; d_call: NA; j_call: TRBJ1-1; cdr3_length: 13; clone_size: many; cdr3_aa: CASSYTQGTEAFF; cdr3_nt: TGTGCCAGCAGTTACACACAGGGTACTGAAGCTTTCTTT
v_call: TRBV6-5; d_call: NA; j_call: TRBJ2-7; cdr3_length: 14; clone_size: NA; cdr3_aa: CASSENRLNYEQYF; cdr3_nt: TGTGCCAGCAGTGAAAACAGACTAAACTACGAGCAGTACTTC
v_call: TRBV28; d_call: NA; j_call: TRBJ1-1; cdr3_length: 14; clone_size: NA; cdr3_aa: CASSSHRVGTEAFF; cdr3_nt: TGTGCCAGCAGTAGTCACAGGGTCGGCACTGAAGCTTTCTTT
v_call: TRBV5-1; d_call: NA; j_call: TRBJ2-5; cdr3_length: 16; clone_size: NA; cdr3_aa: CASSLIQGVVGETQYF; cdr3_nt: TGCGCCAGCAGCTTAATACAGGGTGTTGTCGGTGAGACCCAGTACTTC
v_call: TRBV10-1; d_call: NA; j_call: TRBJ1-5; cdr3_length: 13; clone_size: NA; cdr3_aa: CASSETGDQPQHF; cdr3_nt: TGCGCCAGCAGTGAAACAGGAGATCAGCCCCAGCATTTT
v_call: TRBV21-1; d_call: NA; j_call: TRBJ2-7; cdr3_length: 15; clone_size: NA; cdr3_aa: CASSTGDRGLYEQYF; cdr3_nt: TGTGCCAGCAGCACGGGGGACAGGGGACTCTACGAGCAGTACTTC
v_call: TRBV28; d_call: TRBD1; j_call: TRBJ2-1; cdr3_length: 16; clone_size: NA; cdr3_aa: CASSQNPGQVYNEQFF; cdr3_nt: TGTGCCAGCAGTCAAAACCCGGGACAGGTCTACAATGAGCAGTTCTTC
v_call: TRBV10-3; d_call: TRBD2; j_call: TRBJ2-3; cdr3_length: 15; clone_size: NA; cdr3_aa: CAITRTSERTDTQYF; cdr3_nt: TGTGCCATCACGAGAACTAGCGAACGCACAGATACGCAGTATTTT
v_call: TRBV6-1; d_call: NA; j_call: TRBJ2-3; cdr3_length: 14; clone_size: NA; cdr3_aa: CASSRLGGADTQYF; cdr3_nt: TGTGCCAGCAGCCGCCTAGGAGGAGCAGATACGCAGTATTTT
v_call: TRBV10-3; d_call: NA; j_call: TRBJ1-5; cdr3_length: 13; clone_size: NA; cdr3_aa: CAIRQVTNQPQHF; cdr3_nt: TGTGCCATCCGACAGGTTACCAATCAGCCCCAGCATTTT
v_call: TRBV14; d_call: NA; j_call: TRBJ1-2; cdr3_length: 15; clone_size: NA; cdr3_aa: CASSQVLQPYYGYTF; cdr3_nt: TGTGCCAGCAGCCAAGTTCTACAGCCCTACTATGGCTACACCTTC
v_call: TRBV7-3; d_call: NA; j_call: TRBJ2-2; cdr3_length: 16; clone_size: NA; cdr3_aa: CASSLNGGVGTGELFF; cdr3_nt: TGTGCCAGCAGCTTAAACGGCGGAGTGGGCACCGGGGAGCTGTTTTTT
v_call: TRBV5-4; d_call: NA; j_call: TRBJ2-5; cdr3_length: 15; clone_size: few; cdr3_aa: CASSHSNLAQETQYF; cdr3_nt: TGTGCCAGCAGCCATTCTAATCTAGCCCAAGAGACCCAGTACTTC
v_call: TRBV6-1; d_call: NA; j_call: TRBJ1-6; cdr3_length: 13; clone_size: NA; cdr3_aa: CASTGGADSPLHF; cdr3_nt: TGTGCCAGCACCGGCGGAGCTGATTCACCCCTCCACTTT
v_call: TRBV11-2; d_call: NA; j_call: TRBJ2-2; cdr3_length: 18; clone_size: NA; cdr3_aa: CASSLAVGLASLTGELFF; cdr3_nt: TGTGCCAGCAGCTTAGCGGTTGGGCTAGCTAGTCTTACCGGGGAGCTGTTTTTT
v_call: TRBV6-1; d_call: TRBD2; j_call: TRBJ2-7; cdr3_length: 14; clone_size: NA; cdr3_aa: CASSTTSGPYEQYF; cdr3_nt: TGTGCCAGCAGTACCACTAGCGGCCCCTACGAGCAGTACTTC
v_call: TRBV2; d_call: TRBD1; j_call: TRBJ1-4; cdr3_length: 15; clone_size: NA; cdr3_aa: CASSLRQGSNEKLFF; cdr3_nt: TGTGCCAGCAGTCTTAGACAGGGGAGTAATGAAAAACTGTTTTTT
v_call: TRBV5-4; d_call: TRBD1; j_call: TRBJ1-4; cdr3_length: 15; clone_size: NA; cdr3_aa: CASSLAGTGDEKLFF; cdr3_nt: TGTGCCAGCAGCTTGGCGGGGACAGGGGATGAAAAACTGTTTTTT
v_call: TRBV27; d_call: TRBD2; j_call: TRBJ2-5; cdr3_length: 15; clone_size: NA; cdr3_aa: CASSLLAGGWETQYF; cdr3_nt: TGTGCCAGCAGTTTATTAGCGGGGGGGTGGGAGACCCAGTACTTC
v_call: TRBV9; d_call: TRBD1; j_call: TRBJ1-2; cdr3_length: 13; clone_size: medium-sized; cdr3_aa: CASSPPTGYGYTF; cdr3_nt: TGTGCCAGCAGCCCACCGACAGGGTATGGCTACACCTTC
v_call: TRBV28; d_call: NA; j_call: TRBJ1-4; cdr3_length: 14; clone_size: NA; cdr3_aa: CASSLGHRKAKLFF; cdr3_nt: TGTGCCAGCAGCCTGGGACACCGTAAAGCAAAACTGTTTTTT
v_call: TRBV5-1; d_call: TRBD2; j_call: TRBJ2-3; cdr3_length: 16; clone_size: NA; cdr3_aa: CASSLYQAGGADTQYF; cdr3_nt: TGCGCCAGCAGCTTGTATCAAGCGGGGGGGGCAGATACGCAGTATTTT
v_call: TRBV2; d_call: TRBD2; j_call: TRBJ2-3; cdr3_length: 12; clone_size: NA; cdr3_aa: CAVRGGTDTQYF; cdr3_nt: TGTGCCGTGCGGGGGGGCACAGATACGCAGTATTTT
v_call: TRBV15; d_call: NA; j_call: TRBJ2-2; cdr3_length: 16; clone_size: NA; cdr3_aa: CATSRDTGTNTGELFF; cdr3_nt: TGTGCCACCAGCAGAGATACGGGAACGAACACCGGGGAGCTGTTTTTT
v_call: TRBV7-2; d_call: NA; j_call: TRBJ1-6; cdr3_length: 14; clone_size: once; cdr3_aa: CASRPFAGNSPLHF; cdr3_nt: TGTGCCAGCCGCCCTTTTGCGGGCAATTCACCCCTCCACTTT
v_call: TRBV19; d_call: NA; j_call: TRBJ1-3; cdr3_length: 15; clone_size: many; cdr3_aa: CASSGRDDSGNTIYF; cdr3_nt: TGTGCCAGTAGTGGGCGGGACGACTCTGGAAACACCATATATTTT
v_call: TRBV29-1; d_call: NA; j_call: TRBJ2-7; cdr3_length: 11; clone_size: once; cdr3_aa: CSARVSYEQYF; cdr3_nt: TGCAGCGCCAGGGTCTCCTACGAGCAGTACTTC
v_call: TRBV6-5; d_call: NA; j_call: TRBJ1-5; cdr3_length: 12; clone_size: NA; cdr3_aa: CASSYPFQPQHF; cdr3_nt: TGTGCCAGCAGTTATCCGTTTCAGCCCCAGCATTTT
v_call: TRBV7-6; d_call: NA; j_call: TRBJ2-7; cdr3_length: 13; clone_size: NA; cdr3_aa: CASSLNSGYEQYF; cdr3_nt: TGTGCCAGCAGCTTGAATTCGGGGTACGAGCAGTACTTC
v_call: TRBV7-8; d_call: NA; j_call: TRBJ1-1; cdr3_length: 13; clone_size: NA; cdr3_aa: CASSYDDRTEAFF; cdr3_nt: TGTGCCAGCAGCTACGACGACAGGACAGAAGCTTTCTTT
v_call: TRBV5-5; d_call: TRBD1; j_call: TRBJ1-5; cdr3_length: 18; clone_size: NA; cdr3_aa: CASSTNPVGDSHNQPQHF; cdr3_nt: TGTGCCAGCAGCACTAACCCGGTGGGGGACAGCCACAATCAGCCCCAGCATTTT
v_call: TRBV30; d_call: NA; j_call: TRBJ1-1; cdr3_length: 12; clone_size: once; cdr3_aa: CAWSVRNTEAFF; cdr3_nt: TGTGCCTGGAGTGTCCGGAACACTGAAGCTTTCTTT
v_call: TRBV27; d_call: NA; j_call: TRBJ1-2; cdr3_length: 17; clone_size: NA; cdr3_aa: CVSSSTGKESALYGYTF; cdr3_nt: TGTGTCAGCAGTTCGACAGGAAAAGAATCGGCCCTCTATGGCTACACCTTC
v_call: TRBV7-8; d_call: NA; j_call: TRBJ2-7; cdr3_length: 15; clone_size: NA; cdr3_aa: CASSPWENLVLGQYF; cdr3_nt: TGTGCCAGCAGCCCGTGGGAGAACCTGGTGCTGGGGCAGTACTTC
v_call: TRBV11-2; d_call: TRBD1; j_call: TRBJ1-2; cdr3_length: 15; clone_size: NA; cdr3_aa: CASSLDQGARYGYTF; cdr3_nt: TGTGCCAGCAGCTTAGATCAGGGGGCGCGGTATGGCTACACCTTC
v_call: TRBV2; d_call: NA; j_call: TRBJ2-1; cdr3_length: 11; clone_size: NA; cdr3_aa: CASSGGREQFF; cdr3_nt: TGTGCCAGCAGTGGAGGGAGGGAGCAGTTCTTC